Sequencing of this TCR beta chain was carried out in a study of blood T cell repertoires in COVID-19. The overall study: T cells, B-cell-depleted T cells, or PBMCs supplied cDNA or gDNA.

Per the original methods: Reference gene primer amplification in the assay estimated nucleated cell counts. This table comes from immunoSEQ multiplex PCR, and its TCRdb copy is limited to in-frame clones, with some not included. From that table come the V and J calls and clone size; the DNA was used to work out D and trimming. The table records approximately 52,000 clones, about nine tenths of them present only once. Sequenced material: peripheral blood. The TCR comes from a human donor in a cohort sampled during active COVID-19.

CDR3 in DNA: TGTGCCAGCAGCCAAGCGAGTACCAATGAGCAGTTCTTC. Protein sequence: CASSQASTNEQFF. The J gene is TRBJ2-1, the V gene TRBV4-2; no definite D call. The CDR3 contains 13 residues. In germline, CDR1 is LGHNA, CDR2 YNFKEQ. V was cut by 1 base and J by 6 bases, with 7 bases left in between.